This is a list of T cell receptor beta chains from one sample in a study of shared clonotypes between healthy human individuals. TCRdb's table, derived via immunoSEQ multiplex PCR, lists solely in-frame clones and lacks some. There are about 480,000 clones in the sample; 60% to 80% occur only once, and around 13% lies in the top ten. The sequenced material came from PBMCs. These receptors were collected from a woman between 35 and 50 years old in good health. Some clones in this sample may be carry-over from other donors' samples. Both conserved end residues are trimmed from each CDR3.

v_call: TRBV7-9
j_call: TRBJ1-1
cdr3_aa: ASSRHTPESEAF

v_call: TRBV19
j_call: TRBJ2-5
cdr3_aa: ASSSGLLWY

v_call: TRBV5-1
j_call: TRBJ1-2
cdr3_aa: ASSFGTEYGYT

v_call: TRBV2
j_call: TRBJ2-6
cdr3_aa: ASRTGSGANVLT

v_call: TRBV28
j_call: TRBJ2-7
cdr3_aa: ASSSGLAGSYEQY

v_call: TRBV30
j_call: TRBJ1-6
cdr3_aa: AWTPQQGSPLH

v_call: TRBV7-2
j_call: TRBJ2-1
cdr3_aa: ASSSFNEQF

v_call: TRBV19
j_call: TRBJ2-7
cdr3_aa: ASSPQGAHEQY

v_call: TRBV15
j_call: TRBJ2-7
cdr3_aa: ATSRGGGTGVGYEQY

v_call: TRBV19
j_call: TRBJ1-2
cdr3_aa: ASSITSNYGYT

v_call: TRBV29-1
j_call: TRBJ1-1
cdr3_aa: SVVPPQGRDLAEAF

v_call: TRBV28
j_call: TRBJ1-1
cdr3_aa: ASSFSHRGGGTEAF

v_call: TRBV14
j_call: TRBJ2-7
cdr3_aa: ASSQDPWTSPYEQY

v_call: TRBV19
j_call: TRBJ1-5
cdr3_aa: ASSSRQGLDQPQH

v_call: TRBV21-1
j_call: TRBJ2-7
cdr3_aa: ASSATGGQTLGYEQY

v_call: TRBV18
j_call: TRBJ1-5
cdr3_aa: ASSVNGGGDQPQH

v_call: TRBV2
j_call: TRBJ2-1
cdr3_aa: ASLTDTVLSNEQF

v_call: TRBV14
j_call: TRBJ2-7
cdr3_aa: ASSHTTSGTYEQY

v_call: TRBV19
j_call: TRBJ2-5
cdr3_aa: ASSIQGSQETQY

v_call: TRBV28
j_call: TRBJ1-2
cdr3_aa: ASSYGGSEFGGYT

v_call: TRBV6-5
j_call: TRBJ2-1
cdr3_aa: ASSYGRGNEQF

v_call: TRBV19
j_call: TRBJ2-3
cdr3_aa: ASSRTSGSADTQY

v_call: TRBV9
j_call: TRBJ2-3
cdr3_aa: ASSVAGGPDTQY

v_call: TRBV21-1
j_call: TRBJ2-1
cdr3_aa: ASSPTLAGDNEQF

v_call: TRBV7-3
j_call: TRBJ2-5
cdr3_aa: ASSRTSGSLETQY

v_call: TRBV13
j_call: TRBJ1-5
cdr3_aa: ASSLGDRGNQPQH

v_call: TRBV27
j_call: TRBJ1-1
cdr3_aa: ASSLGRGTGTEAF

v_call: TRBV11-3
j_call: TRBJ2-1
cdr3_aa: ASSFSGSLSYNEQF

v_call: TRBV2
j_call: TRBJ2-7
cdr3_aa: ASSESTGSYEQY

v_call: TRBV6-5
j_call: TRBJ1-1
cdr3_aa: ASSYGVPGTEAF

v_call: TRBV15
j_call: TRBJ2-7
cdr3_aa: ATSRVYRYEQY

v_call: TRBV28
j_call: TRBJ2-3
cdr3_aa: ASSSPGRHTDTQY

v_call: TRBV28
j_call: TRBJ1-3
cdr3_aa: ASSLSSADTIY

v_call: TRBV5-1
j_call: TRBJ2-1
cdr3_aa: ASSLVGTGYNEQF

v_call: TRBV2
j_call: TRBJ2-7
cdr3_aa: ASTKGQGISSEQY

v_call: TRBV28
j_call: TRBJ2-5
cdr3_aa: ASRPSGQETQY

v_call: TRBV7-3
j_call: TRBJ1-1
cdr3_aa: ASSLTGGDRQAF

v_call: TRBV5-5
j_call: TRBJ2-7
cdr3_aa: ASSRDGGLYEQY

v_call: TRBV28
j_call: TRBJ2-1
cdr3_aa: ASRSGTGESDEQF

v_call: TRBV5-1
j_call: TRBJ1-4
cdr3_aa: ASSLRGAGEKLF

v_call: TRBV21-1
j_call: TRBJ2-7
cdr3_aa: ASSKAASGVEQY